These T cell receptor beta chains were read from a single sample in a study of T cell changes during pregnancy in multiple sclerosis. The repertoire was sequenced with immunoSEQ multiplex PCR; TCRdb's copy has only in-frame clones and lacks some. The profile shows approximately 57,000 clones, about 90% of them singletons. Material: CD4+ T cells from peripheral blood mononuclear cells, obtained in the second trimester of pregnancy. The receptors originated from a female donor with multiple sclerosis, enrolled in a pregnancy study. Each CDR3 is given with its conserved first and last residue. D genes are given only for firm matches. The listing skips clone size in some rows; elsewhere it reads once, few, many or a size class.

>TRBJ1-1|TRBV28|.|.
CASSKTDSRMNTEAFF
TGTGCCAGCAGTAAAACGGACAGCCGCATGAACACTGAAGCTTTCTTT
>TRBJ2-7|TRBV30|.|.
CAWSLAVRDEQYF
TGTGCCTGGAGTTTAGCGGTCCGGGACGAGCAGTACTTC
>TRBJ1-5|TRBV19|.|.
CASSIEAGRGFQPQHF
TGTGCCAGTAGTATAGAGGCCGGCAGGGGTTTCCAGCCCCAGCATTTT
>TRBJ1-1|TRBV7-9|TRBD1|.
CASSLYRGEKTEAFF
TGTGCCAGCAGCTTATACAGGGGGGAGAAAACTGAAGCTTTCTTT
>TRBJ2-2|TRBV7-8|TRBD1|.
CASTPNRNRGNTGELFF
TGTGCCAGCACCCCCAACCGGAACAGGGGGAACACCGGGGAGCTGTTTTTT
>TRBJ2-1|TRBV18|.|once
CASSPPYQGGWVNEQFF
TGTGCCAGCTCACCACCGTACCAGGGGGGTTGGGTCAATGAGCAGTTCTTC
>TRBJ1-1|TRBV5-1|TRBD1|.
CASSPGTGRETEAFF
TGCGCCAGCAGCCCTGGGACAGGGAGAGAAACTGAAGCTTTCTTT
>TRBJ2-7|TRBV11-2|TRBD2|.
CASSPGLAEVYEQYF
TGTGCCAGCAGCCCTGGACTAGCGGAGGTCTACGAGCAGTACTTC
>TRBJ1-5|TRBV30|.|few
CAWSAGLNQPQHF
TGTGCCTGGTCTGCGGGCCTCAATCAGCCCCAGCATTTT
>TRBJ1-2|TRBV6-1|TRBD1|.
CASSERTGGVGGYTF
TGTGCCAGCAGTGAACGAACAGGGGGAGTAGGTGGCTACACCTTC
>TRBJ2-7|TRBV5-1|.|.
CASTLSGGGGGTYEQYF
TGCGCCAGCACCCTCTCCGGGGGTGGCGGAGGGACCTACGAGCAGTACTTC
>TRBJ2-7|TRBV5-6|.|.
CASSLDGISYEQYF
TGTGCCAGCAGCTTGGATGGCATCTCCTACGAGCAGTACTTC
>TRBJ1-1|TRBV2|.|.
CASGGGGARTEAFF
TGTGCCAGCGGGGGTGGGGGGGCTAGAACTGAAGCTTTCTTT
>TRBJ1-5|TRBV28|TRBD1|once
CASSPSDRGRQPQHF
TGTGCCAGCAGCCCGAGCGACAGGGGTAGGCAGCCCCAGCATTTT
>TRBJ2-7|TRBV7-2|TRBD2|.
CASSTGLVPYEQYF
TGTGCCAGCAGCACGGGACTAGTACCTTACGAGCAGTACTTC
>TRBJ2-5|TRBV19|.|.
CASSIRGPQETQYF
TGTGCCAGTAGTATCAGGGGTCCCCAAGAGACCCAGTACTTC
>TRBJ1-5|TRBV28|.|.
CASSPPGGASNQPQHF
TGTGCCAGCAGTCCGCCTGGGGGGGCTAGCAATCAGCCCCAGCATTTT
>TRBJ1-1|TRBV6-5|.|.
CANSYSAGMENTEAFF
TGTGCCAACAGTTACTCGGCAGGGATGGAGAACACTGAAGCTTTCTTT
>TRBJ1-1|TRBV5-4|.|.
CASSQRQMNTEAFF
TGTGCCAGCAGCCAACGACAGATGAACACTGAAGCTTTCTTT
>TRBJ2-1|TRBV19|.|.
CASGSYNEQFF
TGTGCCAGCGGGTCGTACAATGAGCAGTTCTTC
>TRBJ2-3|TRBV13|.|.
CASSLGWRTDTQYF
TGTGCCAGCAGCTTAGGCTGGCGCACAGATACGCAGTATTTT
>TRBJ1-2|TRBV5-6|TRBD1|.
CASSLGTGRGYTF
TGTGCCAGCAGCTTGGGGACAGGGAGAGGCTACACCTTC
>TRBJ2-1|TRBV27|TRBD2|.
CASSPRWTSGSFPSYNEQFF
TGTGCCAGCAGTCCCCGATGGACTAGCGGGAGTTTCCCCTCCTACAATGAGCAGTTCTTC
>TRBJ1-1|TRBV9|.|few
CASSVEARGTEAFF
TGTGCCAGCAGCGTAGAGGCTAGAGGTACTGAAGCTTTCTTT
>TRBJ1-4|TRBV5-1|TRBD1|.
CASSPDRVTNEKLFF
TGCGCCAGCAGCCCGGACAGGGTAACTAATGAAAAACTGTTTTTT
>TRBJ1-4|TRBV5-4|TRBD1|once
CASSKGQTTNEKLFF
TGTGCCAGCAGCAAGGGACAGACGACTAATGAAAAACTGTTTTTT
>TRBJ2-3|TRBV9|.|.
CASSSYRDYTDTQYF
TGTGCCAGCAGCTCCTACAGGGACTACACAGATACGCAGTATTTT
>TRBJ2-1|TRBV5-1|TRBD2|.
CASSSGLAGGPSNEQFF
TGCGCCAGCAGCTCGGGACTAGCGGGAGGGCCAAGCAATGAGCAGTTCTTC
>TRBJ2-7|TRBV27|.|.
CASSFHRDHRDQQTYEQYF
TGTGCCAGCAGTTTTCACAGGGACCACCGGGACCAACAGACCTACGAGCAGTACTTC
>TRBJ2-3|TRBV7-3|.|.
CASSSTGTDTQYF
TGTGCCAGCAGCTCAACCGGGACAGATACGCAGTATTTT
>TRBJ1-1|TRBV28|TRBD1|once
CASRFLRTGRPTEAFF
TGTGCCAGCAGATTTCTAAGGACAGGGAGGCCCACTGAAGCTTTCTTT
>TRBJ2-3|TRBV18|TRBD1|.
CASSPQGALSTDTQYF
TGTGCCAGCTCACCACAGGGGGCGCTGAGCACAGATACGCAGTATTTT
>TRBJ1-2|TRBV7-9|.|.
CASSLGDKNYGYTF
TGTGCCAGCAGCTTAGGGGACAAGAACTATGGCTACACCTTC
>TRBJ1-2|TRBV7-8|TRBD1|once
CASSLEGTGGFTNYGYTF
TGTGCCAGCAGCTTAGAAGGGACAGGGGGCTTCACTAACTATGGCTACACCTTC
>TRBJ1-2|TRBV7-9|TRBD1|.
CASSFTSRDSYGYTF
TGTGCCAGCAGCTTCACCTCCCGGGACAGCTATGGCTACACCTTC
>TRBJ2-7|TRBV11-1|.|.
CASSPFYGSLPHEQYF
TGTGCCAGCAGCCCTTTTTACGGGAGCCTCCCCCACGAGCAGTACTTC
>TRBJ2-3|TRBV11-2|.|.
CASRDRLGTDTQYF
TGTGCCAGCAGGGACAGACTTGGCACAGATACGCAGTATTTT
>TRBJ2-1|TRBV25-1|.|once
CASSEFGSSYNEQFF
TGTGCCAGCAGTGAATTTGGGAGCTCCTACAATGAGCAGTTCTTC
>TRBJ1-1|TRBV2|.|.
CASRHSGLNTEAFF
TGTGCCAGCAGACATTCTGGCCTTAACACTGAAGCTTTCTTT
>TRBJ2-7|TRBV18|TRBD1|.
CASSDGQGLRYEQYF
TGTGCCAGCTCTGATGGACAGGGCCTTCGCTACGAGCAGTACTTC
>TRBJ2-2|TRBV9|.|.
CASSVVQEATGELFF
TGTGCCAGCAGCGTAGTTCAGGAGGCCACCGGGGAGCTGTTTTTT
>TRBJ2-1|TRBV6-1|.|.
CASSPTHRAGNEQFF
TGTGCCAGCAGTCCCACCCACCGAGCGGGCAATGAGCAGTTCTTC
>TRBJ2-1|TRBV7-3|TRBD2|.
CASSFGRANYNEQFF
TGTGCCAGCAGCTTCGGGAGGGCCAACTACAATGAGCAGTTCTTC
>TRBJ1-2|TRBV5-1|.|.
CASSLEYSTNYGYTF
TGCGCCAGCAGCTTGGAGTACAGTACCAACTATGGCTACACCTTC
>TRBJ2-2|TRBV11-2|.|.
CASSPQGSRTGELFF
TGTGCCAGCAGCCCCCAGGGGTCAAGGACCGGGGAGCTGTTTTTT
>TRBJ1-5|TRBV21-1|.|few
CASSKARVPGGPCQPQHF
TGTGCCAGCAGCAAAGCCCGCGTCCCGGGGGGACCTTGTCAGCCCCAGCATTTT
>TRBJ1-2|TRBV5-1|.|.
CASSLGEGSYGYTF
TGCGCCAGCAGCTTGGGGGAGGGTAGCTATGGCTACACCTTC
>TRBJ2-5|TRBV5-1|TRBD2|.
CASSYWTSGQETQYF
TGCGCCAGCAGCTATTGGACTAGCGGCCAAGAGACCCAGTACTTC
>TRBJ1-2|TRBV30|.|.
CAWSIGGAHYGYTF
TGTGCCTGGAGCATTGGGGGCGCTCACTATGGCTACACCTTC
>TRBJ2-3|TRBV11-2|TRBD2|.
CASSLALAGVTTDTQYF
TGTGCCAGCAGCTTGGCTCTAGCGGGGGTAACCACAGATACGCAGTATTTT
>TRBJ1-2|TRBV7-9|TRBD1|once
CASSSGQALPNYGYTF
TGTGCCAGCAGCTCGGGACAGGCACTACCTAACTATGGCTACACCTTC
>TRBJ1-3|TRBV9|.|.
CASSVEAGESSGNTIYF
TGTGCCAGCAGCGTAGAGGCAGGGGAAAGCTCTGGAAACACCATATATTTT